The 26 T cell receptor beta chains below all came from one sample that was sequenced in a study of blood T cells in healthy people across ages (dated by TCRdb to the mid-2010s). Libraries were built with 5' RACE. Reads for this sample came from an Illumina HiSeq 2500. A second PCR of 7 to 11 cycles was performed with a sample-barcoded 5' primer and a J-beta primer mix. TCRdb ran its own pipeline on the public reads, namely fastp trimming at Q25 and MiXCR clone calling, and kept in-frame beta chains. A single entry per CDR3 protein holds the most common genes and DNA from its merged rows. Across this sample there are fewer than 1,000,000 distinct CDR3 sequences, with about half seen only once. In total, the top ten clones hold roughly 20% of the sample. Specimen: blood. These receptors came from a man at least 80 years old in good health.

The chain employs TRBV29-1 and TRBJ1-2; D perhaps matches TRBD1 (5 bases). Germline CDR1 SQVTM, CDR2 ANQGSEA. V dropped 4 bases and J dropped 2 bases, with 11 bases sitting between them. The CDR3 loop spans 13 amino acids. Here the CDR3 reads CSVVRGGNYGYTF. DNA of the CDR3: TGCAGCGTTGTTCGCGGGGGGAACTATGGCTACACCTTC.

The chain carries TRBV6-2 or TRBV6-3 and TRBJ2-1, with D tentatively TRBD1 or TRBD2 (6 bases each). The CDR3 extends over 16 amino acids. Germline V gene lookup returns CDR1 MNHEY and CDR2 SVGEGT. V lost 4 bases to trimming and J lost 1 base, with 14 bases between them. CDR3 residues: CASSSPGGGSYNEQFF. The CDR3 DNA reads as TGTGCCAGCAGTTCCCCTGGAGGGGGTTCCTACAATGAGCAGTTCTTC.

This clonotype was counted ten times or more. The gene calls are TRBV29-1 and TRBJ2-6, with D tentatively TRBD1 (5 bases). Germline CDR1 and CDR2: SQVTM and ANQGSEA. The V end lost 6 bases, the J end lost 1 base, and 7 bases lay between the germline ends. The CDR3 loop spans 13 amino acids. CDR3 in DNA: TGCAGCGTCCAGGGATCTGGGGCCAACGTCCTGACTTTC. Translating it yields CSVQGSGANVLTF.

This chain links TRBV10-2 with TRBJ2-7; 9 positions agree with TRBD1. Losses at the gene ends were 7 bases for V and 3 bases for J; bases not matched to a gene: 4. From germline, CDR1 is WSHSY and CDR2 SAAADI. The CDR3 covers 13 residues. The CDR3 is CASMGQGDYEQYF. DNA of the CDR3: TGCGCCAGCATGGGACAGGGAGACTACGAGCAGTACTTC.

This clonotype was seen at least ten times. The CDR3 spells CSVEEFPGGRSYNEQFF. The CDR3 region has the DNA TGCAGCGTTGAAGAGTTCCCAGGGGGTCGCTCCTACAATGAGCAGTTCTTC. The chain carries TRBV29-1 and TRBJ2-1; 7 bases align to TRBD1. The germline V gene encodes CDR1 SQVTM and CDR2 ANQGSEA. There are 17 residues in the CDR3. V shed 0 bases and J 0 bases; nucleotides not matched to a gene: 8.

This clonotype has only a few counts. Here the CDR3 reads CAISEFRNAGGILEQYF. DNA of the CDR3: TGTGCCATCAGTGAGTTTCGGAATGCGGGAGGGATCCTCGAGCAGTACTTC. The gene calls are TRBV10-3 and TRBJ2-7, with 9 nucleotides matching TRBD2. The junction had 13 bases not matched to a gene; V was cut back by 1 base and J by 6 bases. The CDR3 totals 17 residues. Germline values: CDR1 ENHRY, CDR2 SYGVKD.

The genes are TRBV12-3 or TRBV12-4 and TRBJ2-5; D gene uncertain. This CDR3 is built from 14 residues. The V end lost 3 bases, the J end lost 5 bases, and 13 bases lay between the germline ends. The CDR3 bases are TGTGCCAGCAGTTTCGCACTCGGCCCCGAGACCCAGTACTTC. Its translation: CASSFALGPETQYF.

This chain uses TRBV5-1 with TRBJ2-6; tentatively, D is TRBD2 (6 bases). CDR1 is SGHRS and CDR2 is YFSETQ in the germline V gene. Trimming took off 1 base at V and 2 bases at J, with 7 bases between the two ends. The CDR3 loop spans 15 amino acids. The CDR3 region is CASSLTSPGANVLTF. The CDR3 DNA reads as TGCGCCAGCAGCTTGACTAGCCCTGGGGCCAACGTCCTGACTTTC.

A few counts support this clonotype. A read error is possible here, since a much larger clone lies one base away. The chain's CDR3 is CSAERDSYNEQYF. CDR3 coding DNA: TGCAGTGCTGAGCGGGACTCCTACAATGAGCAGTACTTC. The chain uses TRBV20-1 and TRBJ2-1, with 7 nucleotides matching TRBD2. The J call may be wrong; the DNA end is better matched by TRBJ2-7. The CDR3 covers 13 residues. Per germline, CDR1 DFQATT and CDR2 SNEGSKA (reference sequence).

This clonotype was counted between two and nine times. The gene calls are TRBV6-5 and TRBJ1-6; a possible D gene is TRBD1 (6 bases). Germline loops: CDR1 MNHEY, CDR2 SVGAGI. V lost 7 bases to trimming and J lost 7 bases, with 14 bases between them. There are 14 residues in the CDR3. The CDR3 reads CASTPNRANSPLHF. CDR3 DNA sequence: TGTGCCAGCACCCCCAACAGGGCGAATTCACCCCTCCACTTT.

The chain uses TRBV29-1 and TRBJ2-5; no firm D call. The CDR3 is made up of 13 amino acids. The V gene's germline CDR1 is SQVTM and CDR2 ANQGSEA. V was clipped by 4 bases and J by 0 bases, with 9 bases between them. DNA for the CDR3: TGCAGCGTTGTAGGTGTGTACCAAGAGACCCAGTACTTC. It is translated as CSVVGVYQETQYF.

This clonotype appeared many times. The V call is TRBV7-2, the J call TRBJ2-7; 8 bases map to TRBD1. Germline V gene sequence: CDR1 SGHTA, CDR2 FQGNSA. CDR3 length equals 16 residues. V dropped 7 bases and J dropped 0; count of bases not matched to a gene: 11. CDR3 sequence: CASNEVGRGLSYEQYF. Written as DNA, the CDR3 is TGTGCCAGCAACGAGGTCGGCAGGGGGCTCTCCTACGAGCAGTACTTC.

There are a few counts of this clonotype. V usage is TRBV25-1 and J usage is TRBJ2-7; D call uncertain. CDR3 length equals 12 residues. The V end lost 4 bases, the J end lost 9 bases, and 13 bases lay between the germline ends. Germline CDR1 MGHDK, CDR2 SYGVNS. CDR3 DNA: TGTGCCAGCAGTGGAGACTTCCCGGGGCAGTACTTC. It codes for CASSGDFPGQYF.

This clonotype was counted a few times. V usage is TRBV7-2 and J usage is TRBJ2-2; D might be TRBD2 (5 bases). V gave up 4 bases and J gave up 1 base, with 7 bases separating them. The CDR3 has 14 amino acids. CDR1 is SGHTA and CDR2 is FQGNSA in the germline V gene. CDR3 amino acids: CASSWTRNTGELFF. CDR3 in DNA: TGTGCCAGCAGCTGGACTCGGAACACCGGGGAGCTGTTTTTT.

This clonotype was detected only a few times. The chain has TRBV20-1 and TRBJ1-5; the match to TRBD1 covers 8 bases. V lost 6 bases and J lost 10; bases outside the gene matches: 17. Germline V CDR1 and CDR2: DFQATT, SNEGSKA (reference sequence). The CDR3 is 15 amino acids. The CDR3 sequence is CSATKPTGDHRPQHF. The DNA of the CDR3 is TGCAGTGCGACGAAACCGACAGGGGATCATCGACCCCAGCATTTT.

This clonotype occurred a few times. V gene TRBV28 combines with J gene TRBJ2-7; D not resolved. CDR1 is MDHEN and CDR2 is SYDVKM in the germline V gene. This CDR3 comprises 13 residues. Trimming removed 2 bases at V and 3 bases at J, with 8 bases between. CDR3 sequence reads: CASSLRPYYEQYF. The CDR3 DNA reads TGTGCCAGCAGTTTACGGCCTTACTACGAGCAGTACTTC.

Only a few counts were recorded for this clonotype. CDR3 nucleotide sequence: TGCAGCGTTGTGGTGGCAGGCTCAGCGACCCAGTACTTC. Translated: CSVVVAGSATQYF. This chain joins TRBV29-1 and TRBJ2-7; D remains unclear. The DNA end is a closer match to TRBJ2-5, so the J assignment may be wrong. The CDR3 has 13 amino acids. The V gene's germline CDR1 is SQVTM and CDR2 ANQGSEA.

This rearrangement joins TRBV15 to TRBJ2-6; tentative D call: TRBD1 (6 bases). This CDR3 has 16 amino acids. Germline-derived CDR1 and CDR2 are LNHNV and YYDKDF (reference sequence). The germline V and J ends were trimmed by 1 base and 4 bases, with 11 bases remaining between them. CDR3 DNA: TGTGCCACCAGCAGAGTCGTGGGGGCCGGGGCCAACGTCCTGACTTTC. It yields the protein CATSRVVGAGANVLTF.

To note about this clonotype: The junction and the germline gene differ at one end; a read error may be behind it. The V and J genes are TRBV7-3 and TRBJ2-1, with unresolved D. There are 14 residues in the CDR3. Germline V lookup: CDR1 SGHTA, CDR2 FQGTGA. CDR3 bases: TGTGCGAGCAGTGATGCCCCGTCCACGGGTGAGCAGTTCTTC. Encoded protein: CASSDAPSTGEQFF.

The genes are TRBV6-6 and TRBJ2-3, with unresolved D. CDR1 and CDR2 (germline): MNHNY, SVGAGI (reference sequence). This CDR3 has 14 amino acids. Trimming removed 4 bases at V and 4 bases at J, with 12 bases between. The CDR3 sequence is CASSLMAAADTQYF. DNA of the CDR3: TGTGCCAGCAGTTTAATGGCAGCCGCAGATACGCAGTATTTT.

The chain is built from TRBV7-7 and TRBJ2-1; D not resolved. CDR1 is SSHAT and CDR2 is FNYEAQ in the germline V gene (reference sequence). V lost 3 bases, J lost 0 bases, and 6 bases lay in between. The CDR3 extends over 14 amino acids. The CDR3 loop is CASSLGYSYNEQFF. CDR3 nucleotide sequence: TGTGCCAGCAGCTTGGGGTACTCCTACAATGAGCAGTTCTTC.

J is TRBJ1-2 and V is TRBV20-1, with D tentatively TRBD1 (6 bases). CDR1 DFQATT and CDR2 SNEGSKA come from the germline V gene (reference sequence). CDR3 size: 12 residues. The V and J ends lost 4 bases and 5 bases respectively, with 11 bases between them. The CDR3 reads CSANEGGYGYTF. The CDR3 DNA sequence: TGCAGTGCTAATGAGGGGGGATATGGCTACACCTTC.

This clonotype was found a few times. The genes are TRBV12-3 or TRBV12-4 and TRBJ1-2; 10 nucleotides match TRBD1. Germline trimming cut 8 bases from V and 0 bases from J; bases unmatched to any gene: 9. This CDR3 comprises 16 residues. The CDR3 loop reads CASSRDRGNSNYGYTF. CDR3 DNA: TGTGCCAGCTCCAGGGACAGGGGAAATTCTAACTATGGCTACACCTTC.

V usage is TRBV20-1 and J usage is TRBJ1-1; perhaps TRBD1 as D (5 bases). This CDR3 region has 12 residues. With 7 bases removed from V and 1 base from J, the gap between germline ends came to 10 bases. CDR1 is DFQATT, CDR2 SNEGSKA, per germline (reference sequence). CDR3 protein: CSVSGGNTEAFF. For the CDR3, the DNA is TGCAGTGTATCCGGGGGGAACACTGAAGCTTTCTTT.

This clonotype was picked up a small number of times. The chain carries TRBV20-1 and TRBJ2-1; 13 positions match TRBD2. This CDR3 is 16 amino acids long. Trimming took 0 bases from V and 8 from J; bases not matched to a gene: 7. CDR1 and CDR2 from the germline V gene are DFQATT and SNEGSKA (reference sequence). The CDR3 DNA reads TGCAGTGCTAGAGATGGTGGACTAGCGGGAGTGTATGAGCAGTTCTTC. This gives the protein CSARDGGLAGVYEQFF.

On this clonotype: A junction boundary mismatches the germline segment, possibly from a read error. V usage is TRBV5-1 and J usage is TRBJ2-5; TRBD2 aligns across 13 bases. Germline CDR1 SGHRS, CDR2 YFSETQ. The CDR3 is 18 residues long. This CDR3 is CASNSLVLAGGPQETQYF. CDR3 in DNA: TGCGCCAGCAACTCCCTCGTACTAGCGGGAGGGCCCCAAGAGACCCAGTACTTT.